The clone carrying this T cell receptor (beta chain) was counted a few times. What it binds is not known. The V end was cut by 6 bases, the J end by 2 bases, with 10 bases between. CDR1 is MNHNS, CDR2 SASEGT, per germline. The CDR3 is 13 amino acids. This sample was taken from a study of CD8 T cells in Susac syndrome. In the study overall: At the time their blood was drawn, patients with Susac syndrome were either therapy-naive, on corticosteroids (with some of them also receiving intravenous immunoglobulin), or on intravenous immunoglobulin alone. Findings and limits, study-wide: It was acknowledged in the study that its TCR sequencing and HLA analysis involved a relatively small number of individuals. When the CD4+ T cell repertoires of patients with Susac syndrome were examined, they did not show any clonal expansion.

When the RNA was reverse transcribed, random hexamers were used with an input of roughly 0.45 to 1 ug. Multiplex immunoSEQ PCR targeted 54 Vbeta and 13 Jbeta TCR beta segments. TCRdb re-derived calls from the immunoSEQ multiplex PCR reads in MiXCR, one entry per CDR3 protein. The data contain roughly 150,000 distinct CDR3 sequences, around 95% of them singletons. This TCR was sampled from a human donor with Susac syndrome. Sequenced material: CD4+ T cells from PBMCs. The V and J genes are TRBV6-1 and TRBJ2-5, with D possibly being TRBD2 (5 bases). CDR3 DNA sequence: TGTGCCAGCAGGAGGGATTTACAAGAGACCCAGTACTTC. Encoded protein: CASRRDLQETQYF.